The 18 T cell receptor beta chains below all came from one sample that was sequenced in a study of T-cell memory formation after mild COVID-19. TCRdb analysed the 5' RACE reads with MiXCR anew, one entry per CDR3 protein. The sample gives under 150,000 distinct CDR3 sequences, 20% to 25% of which show up once; roughly two fifths is in the top ten. The sequencing input was PBMCs or a T cell subset sorted from them (not recorded which). The receptors come from a man aged 18-30 years who had mild COVID-19 (a few samples of this study predate the infection). Cell type and time point are not known.

This clonotype was seen more than once but under ten times. The rearrangement uses TRBV6-5 and TRBJ2-2; D not certain. The V end was cut by 0 bases, the J end by 6 bases, with 11 bases between. Germline V gives CDR1 MNHEY, CDR2 SVGAGI. This CDR3 comprises 15 residues. CDR3 protein: CASSYSFGLAGELFF. CDR3 coding DNA: TGTGCCAGCAGTTACTCCTTTGGTCTTGCCGGGGAGCTGTTTTTT.

The chain combines TRBV4-3 with TRBJ2-5; 11 positions agree with TRBD2. Germline CDR1 reads LGHNA; CDR2 reads YSLEER. The CDR3 extends over 16 amino acids. The V segment lost 0 bases and the J segment 4 bases; nucleotides outside the gene matches: 4. The CDR3 here is CASSQDTSGGGETQYF. Written as DNA, the CDR3 is TGCGCCAGCAGCCAAGATACTAGCGGGGGAGGAGAGACCCAGTACTTC.

This clonotype was seen more than once but under ten times. The chain is built from TRBV20-1 and TRBJ2-5, with 11 bases identical to TRBD2. The germline V gene encodes CDR1 DFQATT and CDR2 SNEGSKA (reference sequence). The CDR3 has 17 amino acids. Trimming took 6 bases from V and 1 from J; bases not matched to a gene: 13. This chain's CDR3 is CSATQGLAGGSQETQYF. DNA for the CDR3: TGCAGTGCCACCCAGGGGCTAGCGGGGGGCTCCCAAGAGACCCAGTACTTC.

This clonotype has more than one count but fewer than ten. CDR3 region: CASSLGPADTQYF. CDR3 sequence (DNA): TGTGCCAGCAGCTTAGGTCCGGCAGATACGCAGTATTTT. The V gene is TRBV7-9, the J gene TRBJ2-3; D unresolved. The V and J ends lost 1 base and 4 bases respectively, with 6 bases between them. The germline CDR1 and CDR2 sequences are SEHNR and FQNEAQ (reference sequence). This CDR3 has 13 residues.

This clonotype occurred a few times. The rearrangement links TRBV7-8 to TRBJ2-1; TRBD2 matches at 10 bases. The germline V gene has CDR1 SGHVS and CDR2 FQNEAQ. The CDR3 has 18 residues. V trimming: 1 base; J trimming: 2 bases; junction bases outside the gene matches: 8. The CDR3 reads CASSLVAGGQTPYNEQFF. The DNA of the CDR3 is TGTGCCAGCAGCTTAGTAGCGGGGGGCCAAACCCCCTACAATGAGCAGTTCTTC.

This clonotype was seen only a few times. The chain links TRBV5-6 to TRBJ1-6; D ambiguous. The CDR3 has 14 residues. Trimming removed 4 bases from V and 6 bases from J, with 11 bases in between. The germline CDR1 and CDR2 sequences are SGHDT and YYEEEE. Here the CDR3 DNA reads TGTGCCAGCAGCCTGGACGGTTTTAATTCACCCCTCCACTTT. Its protein product is CASSLDGFNSPLHF.

The chain couples TRBV27 to TRBJ2-1, with 16 bases aligning to TRBD2. This CDR3 has 16 residues. J lost 7 bases, V lost 6 bases, and 6 bases had no gene match. Germline loops: CDR1 MNHEY, CDR2 SMNVEV (reference sequence). The CDR3 nucleotides are TGTGCCAGCAGAGTCGGGACTAGCGGGGGGGTGAATGAGCAGTTCTTC. It encodes CASRVGTSGGVNEQFF.

The V call is TRBV7-9, the J call TRBJ1-2, with unresolved D. V was shortened by 5 bases and J by 2 bases, with 12 bases between the two germline ends. Germline CDR1 SEHNR, CDR2 FQNEAQ (reference sequence). CDR3 length equals 14 residues. CDR3: CASSPRTENYGYTF. Here the CDR3 DNA reads TGTGCCAGCAGCCCCCGGACGGAGAACTATGGCTACACCTTC.

Written as DNA, the CDR3 is TGTGCCAGCAGCCCAGGGGTATCAGAGACCCAGTACTTC. Translation gives CASSPGVSETQYF. This chain uses TRBV28 with TRBJ2-5; perhaps TRBD1 as D (6 bases). V was clipped by 6 bases and J by 4 bases, with 12 bases between them. The length of the CDR3 is 13 residues. Germline CDR1 and CDR2: MDHEN and SYDVKM.

This clonotype was counted only a few times. DNA for the CDR3: TGTGCCAGCAGCCAAGAGGGCGGTTACGAGCAGTACTTC. It is translated as CASSQEGGYEQYF. The V and J genes are TRBV4-2 and TRBJ2-7; no firm D call. V shed 0 bases and J shed 4 bases, with 7 bases lying between them. The germline gives CDR1 LGHNA, CDR2 YNFKEQ. The CDR3 is made up of 13 amino acids.

This chain links TRBV7-9 with TRBJ2-5, with 8 nucleotides matching TRBD1. Per the germline V gene, CDR1 is SEHNR and CDR2 is FQNEAQ (reference sequence). The V segment lost 3 bases and the J segment 2 bases; nucleotides outside the gene matches: 2. This CDR3 region has 14 residues. The CDR3 sequence: CASSLGQAQETQYF. For the CDR3, the DNA is TGTGCCAGCAGCTTGGGACAGGCTCAAGAGACCCAGTACTTC.

The rearrangement links TRBV6-5 to TRBJ2-5; 10 positions match TRBD1. The CDR3 consists of 15 residues. Germline V CDR1 and CDR2: MNHEY, SVGAGI. V was pared by 6 bases and J by 5 bases, with 9 bases of the junction left unmatched. CDR3 loop: CASSPVGQGLETQYF. The CDR3 nucleotides are TGTGCCAGCAGCCCCGTGGGACAGGGGCTTGAGACCCAGTACTTC.

The chain recombines TRBV6-6 with TRBJ2-1; no clear D gene. The CDR3 has 13 residues. Germline assignment: CDR1 MNHNY and CDR2 SVGAGI (reference sequence). Trimming pared 0 bases from V and 9 bases from J, leaving 9 bases between. The CDR3 protein is CASSYSPTVEQFF. The CDR3 DNA reads as TGTGCCAGCAGTTACTCCCCGACCGTTGAGCAGTTCTTC.

In this sample, this clonotype turned up many times. The genes are TRBV9 and TRBJ2-1; no reliable D call. Germline loops: CDR1 SGDLS, CDR2 YYNGEE. The CDR3 consists of 13 residues. Trimming removed 0 bases from V and 7 bases from J, with 8 bases in between. CDR3 in DNA: TGTGCCAGCAGCGTAGTGGAAAGAAATGAGCAGTTCTTC. It translates to CASSVVERNEQFF. Looking up the rest from reference TRBV9 and TRBJ2-1 gives the full variable domain: DSGVTQTPKHLITATGQRVTLRCSPRSGDLSVYWYQQSLDQGLQFLIQYYNGEERAKGNILERFSAQQFPDLHSELNLSSLELGDSALYFCASSVVERNEQFFGPGTRLTVL.

This clonotype has just a few counts. The gene calls are TRBV5-1 and TRBJ2-7; perhaps TRBD1 as D (6 bases). CDR1 SGHRS and CDR2 YFSETQ come from the germline V gene. V was clipped by 0 bases and J by 0 bases, with 13 bases between them. The length of the CDR3 is 16 residues. In nucleotides, the CDR3 is TGCGCCAGCAGCTTGGGAGTGGACAGAGGCTCCTACGAGCAGTACGTC. Protein sequence: CASSLGVDRGSYEQYV.

This clonotype was picked up a small number of times. The rearrangement links TRBV5-1 to TRBJ1-1; D not certain. Germline values: CDR1 SGHRS, CDR2 YFSETQ. V lost 0 bases and J lost 2, with 11 bases in between. The CDR3 consists of 15 residues. CDR3 in amino acids: CASSLAAVGNTEAFF. CDR3 DNA: TGCGCCAGCAGCTTGGCCGCCGTGGGTAACACTGAAGCTTTCTTT.

This clonotype was observed a handful of times. The chain combines TRBV7-9 with TRBJ2-3; D is possibly TRBD1 or TRBD2 (5 bases each). Germline V CDR1 and CDR2: SEHNR, FQNEAQ (reference sequence). Trimming removed 6 bases at V and 0 bases at J, with 19 bases between. The CDR3 loop spans 17 amino acids. CDR3 DNA sequence: TGTGCCAGCAGGCCGACCCTCCGGGACGAGAGCACAGATACGCAGTATTTT. It yields the protein CASRPTLRDESTDTQYF.

This clonotype was picked up a small number of times. The rearrangement links TRBV12-3 or TRBV12-4 to TRBJ2-2; D is ambiguous. Trimming took off 6 bases at V and 4 bases at J, with 12 bases between the two ends. The CDR3 is 14 amino acids. CDR3 DNA sequence: TGTGCCAGCAGGAGGAGCAGGTCCACCGGGGAGCTGTTTTTT. It yields the protein CASRRSRSTGELFF.